Below, 9 T cell receptor beta chains from the same sample are listed, as sequenced in a study of cytomegalovirus exposure and HLA in healthy donors. Use of 60 Vbeta and 13 Jbeta primers characterized the PCR. Assay: immunoSEQ multiplex PCR; the TCRdb copy retains only in-frame clones and omits some. The sample consists of 100,000 to 150,000 clones, around 82% of them appearing once. Sequencing was carried out using PBMCs. The receptors here all came from a boy younger than 18 in good health and CMV-seronegative.

The rearrangement joins TRBV7-6 to TRBJ2-5, with 11 nucleotides matching TRBD2. V dropped 5 bases and J dropped 2; count of bases not matched to a gene: 10. CDR1 is SGHVS, CDR2 FNYEAQ, per germline. The CDR3 covers 17 residues. The CDR3 DNA sequence: TGTGCCAGCAGCGACACGACTAGCGGGGCCGTTCAAGAGACCCAGTACTTC. Encoded protein: CASSDTTSGAVQETQYF. The variable domain in full, with the rest retrieved from reference TRBV7-6 and TRBJ2-5, is GAGVSQSPRYKVTKRGQDVALRCDPISGHVSLYWYRQALGQGPEFLTYFNYEAQQDKSGLPNDRFSAERPEGSISTLTIQRTEQRDSAMYRCASSDTTSGAVQETQYFGPGTRLLVL.

The J gene is TRBJ2-2, the V gene TRBV9; D unclear. Between the trimmed V and J ends, which lost 0 bases and 6 bases, there was a span of 6 bases. Germline values: CDR1 SGDLS, CDR2 YYNGEE. The CDR3 covers 13 residues. In DNA form, the CDR3 reads TGTGCCAGCAGCGTAGTAGTCTCCGGGGAGCTGTTTTTT. Protein: CASSVVVSGELFF.

This clone was observed a handful of times. The chain has TRBV7-2 and TRBJ1-1; D is unresolved. Per germline, CDR1 SGHTA and CDR2 FQGNSA. Between the trimmed V and J ends, which lost 1 base and 7 bases, there was a span of 7 bases. The CDR3 length is 12 residues. CDR3 residues: CASSLVQIEAFF. Written as DNA, the CDR3 is TGTGCCAGCAGCTTAGTTCAGATTGAAGCTTTCTTT.

The chain recombines TRBV15 with TRBJ1-5; D call uncertain. V lost 0 bases and J lost 5, with 8 bases in between. Germline-derived CDR1 and CDR2 are LNHNV and YYDKDF (reference sequence). CDR3 length: 14 amino acids. CDR3 amino acids: CATSRDLEDQPQHF. The DNA for the CDR3 is TGTGCCACCAGCAGAGATCTTGAGGATCAGCCCCAGCATTTT. The variable domain in full, completed from reference TRBV15 and TRBJ1-5, reads DAMVIQNPRYQVTQFGKPVTLSCSQTLNHNVMYWYQQKSSQAPKLLFHYYDKDFNNEADTPDNFQSRRPNTSFCFLDIRSPGLGDTAMYLCATSRDLEDQPQHFGDGTRLSIL.

The chain links TRBV7-2 to TRBJ2-7, with TRBD1 matching over 7 bases. V lost 1 base, J lost 3 bases, and 6 bases stayed unmatched. This CDR3 contains 15 residues. Per germline, CDR1 SGHTA and CDR2 FQGNSA. The CDR3 DNA sequence: TGTGCCAGCAGCTTAGATAGGGGGCGTTTCTACGAGCAGTACTTC. Residues: CASSLDRGRFYEQYF.

On this clone: Different DNA sequences within this sample yield the same CDR3. J is TRBJ1-1 and V is TRBV29-1, with D tentatively TRBD1 (5 bases). The CDR3 is made up of 13 amino acids. V was shortened by 4 bases and J by 0 bases, with 9 bases between the two germline ends. Germline V lookup: CDR1 SQVTM, CDR2 ANQGSEA. CDR3 bases: TGCAGCGTTGGACAGATAATGAACACTGAAGCTTTCTTT. It codes for CSVGQIMNTEAFF.

The chain couples TRBV4-1 to TRBJ1-2; 7 bases agree with TRBD1. CDR3 length: 16 residues. From germline, CDR1 is MGHRA and CDR2 YSYEKL. The V and J ends lost 1 base and 5 bases, in that order; junction bases with no gene match: 10. CDR3 sequence: CASSQGDSSSSYGYTF. CDR3 DNA: TGCGCCAGCAGCCAAGGGGACAGCAGTTCCTCATATGGCTACACCTTC.

The genes are TRBV19 and TRBJ2-7, with D possibly TRBD2 on 6 matching bases. V shed 0 bases and J shed 6 bases, with 12 bases lying between them. Germline CDR1 is LNHDA and CDR2 is SQIVND (reference sequence). The CDR3 spans 14 residues. CDR3 bases: TGTGCCAGTAGTATAGAGGAGGGAGCGGGCGAGCAGTACTTC. Protein product: CASSIEEGAGEQYF. The full variable domain, completed using reference TRBV19 and TRBJ2-7, is DGGITQSPKYLFRKEGQNVTLSCEQNLNHDAMYWYRQDPGQGLRLIYYSQIVNDFQKGDIAEGYSVSREKKESFPLTVTSAQKNPTAFYLCASSIEEGAGEQYFGPGTRLTVT.

The chain recombines TRBV9 with TRBJ1-1; unclear D gene. Germline CDR1 SGDLS, CDR2 YYNGEE. The CDR3 has 14 residues. Trimming left V 1 base short and J 2 bases short, with 9 bases between. CDR3 loop: CASSVKSRNTEAFF. The CDR3 DNA follows: TGTGCCAGCAGCGTAAAGTCGAGAAACACTGAAGCTTTCTTT.